These 24 T cell receptor beta chains were all obtained from the same sample, sequenced in a study of cytomegalovirus exposure and HLA in healthy donors. PCR employed 60 Vbeta and 13 Jbeta primers. Profiled with immunoSEQ multiplex PCR; TCRdb holds only in-frame clones, not every one. The sample is made up of around 140,000 clones, and the top ten hold 0.75% to 1% of it. Sequenced sample: PBMCs. These receptors were obtained from a male donor in good health and CMV-seronegative.

This rearrangement joins TRBV6-5 to TRBJ1-2; possible D gene TRBD1, 5 bases. This CDR3 contains 15 residues. From germline, CDR1 is MNHEY and CDR2 SVGAGI. The V end lost 11 bases, the J end lost 8 bases, and 27 bases lay between the germline ends. Here the CDR3 DNA reads TGTGCCGTCCGCGACGCGGAGGGGATAGTGAAAGGCTACACCTTC. Protein product: CAVRDAEGIVKGYTF.

The CDR3 coding sequence is TGTGCCAGCAGTTTATATGATGCGCCGGAGGGCAATCAGCCCCAGCATTTT. Protein product: CASSLYDAPEGNQPQHF. This chain joins TRBV28 and TRBJ1-5; D unresolved. CDR1 MDHEN and CDR2 SYDVKM come from the germline V gene. This CDR3 has 17 amino acids. The V gene lost 1 base and the J gene lost 2 bases, with 15 bases spanning the gap.

The rearrangement links TRBV5-1 to TRBJ2-7; D may be TRBD1 (6 bases). Deletions cut 4 bases from V and 1 base from J, with 12 bases between. This CDR3 contains 14 residues. The germline CDR1 and CDR2 sequences are SGHRS and YFSETQ. As DNA, the CDR3 is TGCGCCAGCAGCCGTGGGGACAAGTCCTACGAGCAGTACTTC. As protein: CASSRGDKSYEQYF.

The rearrangement joins TRBV14 to TRBJ2-5; the D gene is possibly TRBD1 (5 bases). The length of the CDR3 is 14 residues. CDR1 SGHDN and CDR2 FVKESK come from the germline V gene. The V end was cut by 3 bases, the J end by 4 bases, with 12 bases between. CDR3 region: CASSHGAGSETQYF. In nucleotides, the CDR3 is TGTGCCAGCAGCCACGGAGCAGGGTCAGAGACCCAGTACTTC.

The chain links TRBV7-2 to TRBJ2-2; TRBD1 agrees at 7 bases. CDR1 is SGHTA, CDR2 FQGNSA, per germline. The CDR3 has 15 residues. Losses at the gene ends were 1 base for V and 4 bases for J; bases not matched to a gene: 3. The CDR3 sequence: CASSLGQGSTGELFF. DNA of the CDR3: TGTGCCAGCAGCTTAGGACAGGGTTCCACCGGGGAGCTGTTTTTT.

This CDR3 is CASSLETVYNEQFF. The CDR3 DNA reads TGTGCCAGCAGCTTAGAAACGGTTTACAATGAGCAGTTCTTC. The gene calls are TRBV7-6 and TRBJ2-1; no clear D gene. This CDR3 comprises 14 residues. The V and J ends lost 1 base and 4 bases respectively, with 8 bases between them. The germline V gene encodes CDR1 SGHVS and CDR2 FNYEAQ.

The rearrangement joins TRBV9 to TRBJ1-4, with no clear D. The CDR3 has 15 amino acids. Germline V CDR1 and CDR2: SGDLS, YYNGEE. Trimming took 0 bases from V and 3 from J, leaving 9 bases between them. The CDR3 sequence: CASSVASVPNEKLFF. The CDR3 coding sequence is TGTGCCAGCAGCGTAGCTAGCGTTCCTAATGAAAAACTGTTTTTT.

The chain couples TRBV4-2 to TRBJ2-7; 7 nucleotides match TRBD2. This CDR3 is 16 amino acids long. Germline assignment: CDR1 LGHNA and CDR2 YNFKEQ. V lost 0 bases, J lost 4 bases, and 9 bases stayed unmatched. CDR3 loop: CASSQDLAGEGYEQYF. CDR3 nucleotide sequence: TGTGCCAGCAGCCAAGATTTGGCGGGAGAAGGGTACGAGCAGTACTTC.

The chain uses TRBV19 and TRBJ2-7, with D perhaps matching TRBD1 (7 bases). Germline loops: CDR1 LNHDA, CDR2 SQIVND (reference sequence). This CDR3 is 16 amino acids long. V lost 2 bases and J 6 bases, leaving 20 bases between the germline ends. The CDR3: CASSIRGGGYGTEQYF. The CDR3 DNA is TGTGCCAGTAGTATAAGAGGAGGGGGCTATGGGACCGAGCAGTACTTC.

The chain carries TRBV28 and TRBJ2-3; D remains ambiguous. The CDR3 loop spans 13 amino acids. The V end was cut by 5 bases, the J end by 7 bases, with 13 bases between. The germline CDR1 and CDR2 sequences are MDHEN and SYDVKM. In DNA, the CDR3 is TGTGCCAGCAGTGATCCGATACTCAATACGCAGTATTTT. Protein sequence: CASSDPILNTQYF.

This chain connects TRBV4-2 to TRBJ2-7, with TRBD2 as a possible D gene (5 bases). This CDR3 has 16 residues. V was cut by 0 bases and J by 6 bases, with 18 bases left in between. Germline CDR1 reads LGHNA; CDR2 reads YNFKEQ. The CDR3 coding sequence is TGTGCCAGCAGCCAAGATTATCAAGAGGGTCGTGCCGAGCAGTACTTC. This sequence encodes CASSQDYQEGRAEQYF.

J is TRBJ1-6 and V is TRBV4-1; TRBD1 matches 12 bases. Unmatched junction bases numbered 4, after V lost 0 bases and J lost 7 bases. This CDR3 has 17 amino acids. Germline lookup yields CDR1 MGHRA and CDR2 YSYEKL. The CDR3 bases are TGCGCCAGCAGCCAAGATCCGGGACAGGGGGCCAATTCACCCCTCCACTTT. It translates to CASSQDPGQGANSPLHF.

The chain links TRBV19 to TRBJ2-1; 7 nucleotides line up with TRBD1. The CDR3 sequence is 13 residues long. Unmatched junction bases numbered 10, after V lost 5 bases and J lost 12 bases. In germline, CDR1 is LNHDA, CDR2 SQIVND (reference sequence). The CDR3 sequence is CASSADRIGTQFF. CDR3 bases: TGTGCCAGTAGTGCGGACAGGATTGGGACGCAGTTCTTC.

V is TRBV30 and J is TRBJ2-2, with 11 positions matching TRBD2. The germline V gene encodes CDR1 GTSNPN and CDR2 SVGIG (reference sequence). V was clipped by 1 base and J by 2 bases; unmatched bases: 12. The CDR3 runs 19 residues. In DNA form, the CDR3 reads TGTGCCTGGAGTGGGAAGCTAGCGGGAGGAATCCTAAACACCGGGGAGCTGTTTTTT. Protein: CAWSGKLAGGILNTGELFF.

V and J are TRBV2 and TRBJ2-7, with D maybe TRBD2 (5 bases). Germline values: CDR1 SNHLY, CDR2 FYNNEI. V lost 8 bases to trimming and J lost 2 bases, with 22 bases between them. The CDR3 has 16 amino acids. The CDR3 sequence is CASLQARNPRAYEQYF. CDR3 DNA sequence: TGTGCCAGCCTCCAAGCCCGAAACCCGAGGGCCTACGAGCAGTACTTC.

The J gene is TRBJ2-7, the V gene TRBV19; TRBD2 matches 10 bases. After removal of 6 bases from V and 8 bases from J, the junction contained 13 bases not matched to a gene. CDR3 length: 15 residues. CDR1 and CDR2 (germline): LNHDA, SQIVND (reference sequence). The CDR3 here is CASRSEREGARQQYF. The CDR3 DNA sequence: TGTGCCAGTAGGAGTGAGCGGGAGGGAGCTCGGCAGCAGTACTTC. The full variable domain, rest sourced from reference TRBV19 and TRBJ2-7, is DGGITQSPKYLFRKEGQNVTLSCEQNLNHDAMYWYRQDPGQGLRLIYYSQIVNDFQKGDIAEGYSVSREKKESFPLTVTSAQKNPTAFYLCASRSEREGARQQYFGPGTRLTVT.

The chain joins TRBV5-1 to TRBJ2-3; D ambiguous. The V gene's germline CDR1 is SGHRS and CDR2 YFSETQ. The CDR3 is 16 residues long. Trimming left V 0 bases short and J 0 bases short, with 11 bases between. Written as DNA, the CDR3 is TGCGCCAGCAGCTTGGTGGGCGTCACTAGCACAGATACGCAGTATTTT. Its translation: CASSLVGVTSTDTQYF.

The chain recombines TRBV5-1 with TRBJ2-5, with TRBD1 matching over 10 bases. The CDR3 length is 15 residues. Germline V gene sequence: CDR1 SGHRS, CDR2 YFSETQ. Trimming took 7 bases from V and 5 from J; bases not matched to a gene: 11. The CDR3 DNA is TGCGCCAGCCGGACAGGGGGTACCCCTCGGGAGACCCAGTACTTC. Translated, it gives CASRTGGTPRETQYF.

The genes are TRBV5-1 and TRBJ2-7; TRBD2 matches at 8 bases. CDR1 is SGHRS and CDR2 is YFSETQ in the germline V gene. This CDR3 has 12 amino acids. The V segment lost 6 bases and the J segment 5 bases; nucleotides outside the gene matches: 4. CDR3 nucleotides: TGCGCCAGCACCCCGGGGGGGCACGAGCAGTACTTC. It codes for CASTPGGHEQYF. The whole variable domain, remainder taken from reference TRBV5-1 and TRBJ2-7, is KAGVTQTPRYLIKTRGQQVTLSCSPISGHRSVSWYQQTPGQGLQFLFEYFSETQRNKGNFPGRFSGRQFSNSRSEMNVSTLELGDSALYLCASTPGGHEQYFGPGTRLTVT.

The V and J genes are TRBV10-3 and TRBJ1-1; D is unresolved. Trimming removed 3 bases at V and 0 bases at J, with 8 bases between. The length of the CDR3 is 14 residues. Germline loops: CDR1 ENHRY, CDR2 SYGVKD. The DNA for the CDR3 is TGTGCCATCAGTGAACTGGGCATGAACACTGAAGCTTTCTTT. Protein product: CAISELGMNTEAFF.

V and J are TRBV5-1 and TRBJ1-2; 9 bases agree with TRBD1. V lost 4 bases and J lost 4; bases outside the gene matches: 5. The CDR3 contains 14 residues. The germline V gene encodes CDR1 SGHRS and CDR2 YFSETQ. In DNA, the CDR3 is TGCGCCAGCAGCCGTCAGACAGGGGGCTATGGCTACACCTTC. Translation gives CASSRQTGGYGYTF. The full variable domain, with the rest looked up from reference TRBV5-1 and TRBJ1-2, is KAGVTQTPRYLIKTRGQQVTLSCSPISGHRSVSWYQQTPGQGLQFLFEYFSETQRNKGNFPGRFSGRQFSNSRSEMNVSTLELGDSALYLCASSRQTGGYGYTFGSGTRLTVV.

The chain links TRBV5-1 to TRBJ2-2; TRBD1 matches at 7 bases. Germline CDR1 and CDR2: SGHRS and YFSETQ. The CDR3 runs 15 residues. The trim removed 0 bases at V and 6 bases at J, leaving 5 bases unmatched. DNA of the CDR3: TGCGCCAGCAGCTTGGCCACAGGGGACGCCGGGGAGCTGTTTTTT. Protein product: CASSLATGDAGELFF.

This rearrangement joins TRBV27 to TRBJ1-2; D is undetermined. This CDR3 is built from 15 residues. Trimming took off 8 bases at V and 0 bases at J, with 16 bases between the two ends. The germline gives CDR1 MNHEY, CDR2 SMNVEV (reference sequence). The CDR3 loop reads CASSGRGLSNYGYTF. CDR3 bases: TGTGCCAGCTCTGGTCGGGGTCTCTCTAACTATGGCTACACCTTC.

The rearrangement joins TRBV7-9 to TRBJ2-5; no firm D call. V was trimmed by 0 bases and J by 1 base, leaving 12 bases between them. CDR1 and CDR2 (germline): SEHNR, FQNEAQ (reference sequence). This CDR3 comprises 16 residues. The CDR3 loop is CASSLAVRQIQETQYF. As DNA, the CDR3 is TGTGCCAGCAGCTTAGCCGTGCGGCAGATCCAAGAGACCCAGTACTTC.